Below are 20 T cell receptor beta chains sequenced from a single sample in a study of cytomegalovirus exposure and HLA in healthy donors. The primer mix had 60 Vbeta and 13 Jbeta primers. Clones were read by immunoSEQ multiplex PCR, and TCRdb kept only the in-frame ones, dropping some. The sample has about 180,000 clones, roughly four fifths seen once. The specimen was PBMCs. The receptors were sampled from a woman in her 50s in good health and CMV-seronegative.

The chain combines TRBV27 with TRBJ2-2; D unclear. This CDR3 comprises 13 residues. Germline lookup yields CDR1 MNHEY and CDR2 SMNVEV (reference sequence). Between the trimmed V and J ends, which lost 6 bases and 6 bases, there was a span of 11 bases. The chain's CDR3 is CASRTPPAGELFF. Written as DNA, the CDR3 is TGTGCCAGCAGAACCCCCCCGGCCGGGGAGCTGTTTTTT.

J is TRBJ2-7 and V is TRBV9, with a possible D match to TRBD2 (5 bases). Looked up from germline, CDR1 is SGDLS and CDR2 is YYNGEE. This CDR3 region has 12 residues. Deletions cut 4 bases from V and 6 bases from J, with 11 bases between. The CDR3 protein is CASSRTGLEQYF. The CDR3 region has the DNA TGTGCCAGCAGCCGGACTGGGCTCGAGCAGTACTTC.

A note on this clone: This sample includes further DNA sequences coding for the same CDR3. The chain combines TRBV11-2 with TRBJ2-7; possibly TRBD2 for D (6 bases). CDR1 SGHAT and CDR2 FQNNGV come from the germline V gene. V was pared by 1 base and J by 4 bases, with 8 bases between. CDR3 length: 13 residues. Written as DNA, the CDR3 is TGTGCCAGCAGCTTAGGTCGGGAGTACGAGCAGTACTTC. Translating gives CASSLGREYEQYF.

This chain uses TRBV1 with TRBJ2-3; the DNA was not used to check the table's D call, TRBD2. TRBV1 is a pseudogene. The CDR3 has 15 residues. The CDR3 coding sequence is TGCACCAGCAGGACCCCGGGACTAGGTACAGATACGCAGTATTTT. Translating it yields CTSRTPGLGTDTQYF.

This sequence joins TRBV6-5 and TRBJ2-2, with TRBD1 matching over 8 bases. The CDR3 loop spans 15 amino acids. The germline V gene encodes CDR1 MNHEY and CDR2 SVGAGI. The ends lost 6 bases at V and 4 bases at J; junction bases unmatched: 7. The CDR3 DNA reads as TGTGCCAGCAGACTCCGGGACAGGAGCACCGGGGAGCTGTTTTTT. This encodes CASRLRDRSTGELFF.

The J gene is TRBJ2-2, the V gene TRBV27, with a possible D match to TRBD1 (6 bases). The germline CDR1 and CDR2 sequences are MNHEY and SMNVEV (reference sequence). Trimming removed 4 bases from V and 5 bases from J, with 11 bases in between. The CDR3 extends over 14 amino acids. CDR3: CASSYTGLTGELFF. CDR3 bases: TGTGCCAGCAGTTATACAGGGTTAACCGGGGAGCTGTTTTTT.

This rearrangement joins TRBV9 to TRBJ2-5, with D tentatively TRBD1 (5 bases). The CDR3 contains 14 residues. The V gene lost 0 bases and the J gene lost 5 bases, with 11 bases spanning the gap. Germline loops: CDR1 SGDLS, CDR2 YYNGEE. Here the CDR3 DNA reads TGTGCCAGCAGCGTAGGCAGGGCGCGTGAGACCCAGTACTTC. Residues: CASSVGRARETQYF.

The sample holds one count of this clone. This chain links TRBV5-1 with TRBJ2-5, with D tentatively TRBD2 (6 bases). Between the trimmed V and J ends, which lost 4 bases and 0 bases, there was a span of 13 bases. The germline CDR1 and CDR2 sequences are SGHRS and YFSETQ. The CDR3 loop spans 15 amino acids. The CDR3 protein is CASSRREPYQETQYF. As DNA, the CDR3 is TGCGCCAGCAGCCGGCGGGAACCGTACCAAGAGACCCAGTACTTC.

V is TRBV30 and J is TRBJ2-3, with a possible D match to TRBD2 (5 bases). The CDR3 runs to 14 residues. Germline values: CDR1 GTSNPN, CDR2 SVGIG (reference sequence). V lost 2 bases, J lost 4 bases, and 13 bases lay in between. The CDR3 region is CAWSWRVAADTQYF. Written as DNA, the CDR3 is TGTGCCTGGAGTTGGCGGGTGGCGGCAGATACGCAGTATTTT.

This sequence joins TRBV10-3 and TRBJ1-1; D gene unclear. CDR1 and CDR2 (germline): ENHRY, SYGVKD. V lost 4 bases, J lost 3 bases, and 3 bases lay in between. This CDR3 region has 11 residues. The CDR3 DNA follows: TGTGCCATCAGTGTCGACACTGAAGCTTTCTTT. The encoded protein is CAISVDTEAFF.

About this clone: An end of the junction differs from the germline gene, which may be a read error. The CDR3 region is CACSPGLAGGVDTQYF. The CDR3 DNA is TGTGCCTGCAGCCCGGGACTAGCGGGAGGAGTGGATACGCAGTATTTT. V gene TRBV28 combines with J gene TRBJ2-3, with TRBD2 matching 15 bases. Per germline, CDR1 MDHEN and CDR2 SYDVKM. CDR3 length: 16 amino acids. The full variable domain, its missing parts supplied by reference TRBV28 and TRBJ2-3, is DVKVTQSSRYLVKRTGEKVFLECVQDMDHENMFWYRQDPGLGLRLIYFSYDVKMKEKGDIPEGYSVSREKKERFSLILESASTNQTSMYLCACSPGLAGGVDTQYFGPGTRLTVL.

The chain has TRBV6-5 and TRBJ2-7, with TRBD1 as a possible D gene (5 bases). In germline, CDR1 is MNHEY, CDR2 SVGAGI. This CDR3 spans 14 amino acids. The V and J ends lost 7 bases and 1 base respectively, with 14 bases between them. This CDR3 is CASMLTGLSYEQYF. As DNA, the CDR3 is TGTGCCAGCATGTTAACAGGTTTATCCTACGAGCAGTACTTC.

The chain combines TRBV28 with TRBJ2-7; 13 bases agree with TRBD2. Losses at the gene ends were 5 bases for V and 2 bases for J; bases not matched to a gene: 3. Germline V gene lookup returns CDR1 MDHEN and CDR2 SYDVKM. The CDR3 is 15 amino acids. This CDR3 reads CASSQTSGRAYEQYF. For the CDR3, the DNA is TGTGCCAGCAGTCAAACTAGCGGGAGGGCCTACGAGCAGTACTTC.

V usage is TRBV12-2 and J usage is TRBJ2-1; the table assigns TRBD2, which was not confirmed against the DNA. TRBV12-2 is deemed a pseudogene. This CDR3 is built from 17 residues. The CDR3 DNA reads as TGTGCAAGTCGCTTAGTCCTTTGGACTAAATCGAGAAATGAGCAGTTCTTC. Amino acids: CASRLVLWTKSRNEQFF.

The J gene is TRBJ2-5, the V gene TRBV11-2, with D possibly TRBD2 on 6 matching bases. Germline values: CDR1 SGHAT, CDR2 FQNNGV. The CDR3 contains 15 residues. V shed 6 bases and J shed 3 bases, with 17 bases lying between them. The DNA of the CDR3 is TGTGCCAGCAGTCCTGGGGGGACGGGGAAAGAGACCCAGTACTTC. It specifies CASSPGGTGKETQYF. The full variable domain, completed using reference TRBV11-2 and TRBJ2-5, is EAGVAQSPRYKIIEKRQSVAFWCNPISGHATLYWYQQILGQGPKLLIQFQNNGVVDDSQLPKDRFSAERLKGVDSTLKIQPAKLEDSAVYLCASSPGGTGKETQYFGPGTRLLVL.

This chain connects TRBV5-6 to TRBJ2-5, with 8 bases identical to TRBD1. Per the germline V gene, CDR1 is SGHDT and CDR2 is YYEEEE. After removal of 4 bases from V and 5 bases from J, the junction contained 7 bases not matched to a gene. This CDR3 spans 14 amino acids. This CDR3 is CASSNRGTEETQYF. In DNA, the CDR3 is TGTGCCAGCAGCAACAGGGGGACGGAGGAGACCCAGTACTTC.

On this clone: Additional DNA sequences in this sample encode the identical CDR3. The rearrangement uses TRBV2 and TRBJ1-5, with 9 bases fitting TRBD1. This CDR3 contains 14 residues. The ends lost 3 bases at V and 6 bases at J; junction bases unmatched: 3. Germline values: CDR1 SNHLY, CDR2 FYNNEI. CDR3 in amino acids: CASSDTGGSQPQHF. CDR3 bases: TGTGCCAGCAGTGATACAGGGGGCAGTCAGCCCCAGCATTTT.

This chain connects TRBV2 to TRBJ1-1, with a weak D call TRBD1 (5 bases). Germline assignment: CDR1 SNHLY and CDR2 FYNNEI. Trimming took 8 bases from V and 0 from J, leaving 7 bases between them. There are 12 residues in the CDR3. The CDR3 DNA sequence: TGTGCCAGCGTAGGGGTGAACACTGAAGCTTTCTTT. Translation: CASVGVNTEAFF. Drawing the rest from reference TRBV2 and TRBJ1-1, the complete variable domain is EPEVTQTPSHQVTQMGQEVILRCVPISNHLYFYWYRQILGQKVEFLVSFYNNEISEKSEIFDDQFSVERPDGSNFTLKIRSTKLEDSAMYFCASVGVNTEAFFGQGTRLTVV.

The chain employs TRBV7-9 and TRBJ1-4, with D tentatively TRBD1 (5 bases). The CDR3 runs to 15 residues. With 1 base removed from V and 5 bases from J, the gap between germline ends came to 11 bases. The germline V gene has CDR1 SEHNR and CDR2 FQNEAQ (reference sequence). The CDR3 loop reads CASSLGSGPNEKLFF. For the CDR3, the DNA is TGTGCCAGCAGCTTAGGGTCAGGGCCGAATGAAAAACTGTTTTTT.

This sequence joins TRBV27 and TRBJ2-7, with 10 bases fitting TRBD1. The CDR3 extends over 13 amino acids. V lost 6 bases and J lost 3; bases outside the gene matches: 2. Looked up from germline, CDR1 is MNHEY and CDR2 is SMNVEV (reference sequence). The DNA of the CDR3 is TGTGCCAGCAGAGGACAGGGGGGCTACGAGCAGTACTTC. It translates to CASRGQGGYEQYF.